This T cell receptor (beta chain) was sequenced in a study of STAT5B mutations in CD4+ large granular lymphocyte leukemia. Clones were sequenced by immunoSEQ multiplex PCR, and TCRdb holds only the in-frame ones, with some missing. The data hold some 40,000 clones, with 75% to 85% observed a single time. The TCR comes from a human donor in good health. The sequenced sample consisted of CD4+ T cells from blood buffy coats.

CDR3 amino acids: CASTRDRVTRTEAFF. DNA for the CDR3: TGTGCCAGCACCAGGGACAGGGTGACAAGAACTGAAGCTTTCTTT. The chain employs TRBV11-2 and TRBJ1-1; TRBD1 aligns across 9 bases. Germline CDR1 SGHAT, CDR2 FQNNGV. V lost 7 bases and J lost 5; bases outside the gene matches: 11. The CDR3 has 15 residues.